These T cell receptor beta chains were read from a single sample in a study of T cell responses to AZD1222 COVID-19 vaccine. Only in-frame clones appear in the TCRdb table, and some are missing; sequencing was by immunoSEQ multiplex PCR. The sample holds roughly 180,000 clones; 91% are singletons and the top ten take less than 2.5%. The sample consisted of peripheral blood, taken on day 0 of AZD1222 vaccination. The receptors were gathered from an adult in good health. Each CDR3 is given with its conserved first and last residue. The order of the fields is CDR3 protein, V gene.

CASRNPNYGYTF TRBV6-5
CSVGETGTAGIELFF TRBV29-1
CASSSQRERQPQHF TRBV6-5
CSVGDNEQFF TRBV29-1
CASSSPGTGTLYEQYF TRBV11-2
CASGLVMGDSEQFF TRBV12-5
CASSSGQSSSYEQYF TRBV7-6
CASRPGLADYTDTQYF TRBV7-2
CASSYSVAGGLSSETQYF TRBV6-2/TRBV6-3
CASSPGTSGTTNNEQFF TRBV7-2
CASTPTASNYGYTF TRBV2
CASSLVGTDIYTEAFF TRBV5-1
CASSVARNYNEQFF TRBV9
CSVDGQLSGANVLTF TRBV29-1
CASSLAPQVNSPLHF TRBV7-6
CASSLAAMNTEAFF TRBV7-9
CASSPPKAGEGNEQFF TRBV7-6
CASSPRGARVSNSPLHF TRBV9
CASSPISGYGGYTF TRBV28
CASPAGGSNQPQHF TRBV28
CASSLAGEIDF TRBV5-4
CASGPSGAYEQYF TRBV10-1
CAISPNSGQGMGYTF TRBV10-3
CASSVVAGTGEQYF TRBV7-6
CASSYSGGGYGYTF TRBV6-5
CASSLGQGGEKLFF TRBV7-2
CACGQGAYSNQPQHF TRBV30
CASRRRALGQLYEQYF TRBV28
CASSSSGGYNEQFF TRBV6-2/TRBV6-3
CASSLAVGSGVQPQHF TRBV5-8
CASSFPMGVGGDNEQFF TRBV6-2/TRBV6-3
CASSLTSGRAVEQYF TRBV7-9
CACPTGLAGGLFF TRBV30
CASFDLGTGIYEQYF TRBV6-5
CASASPGGGQPQHF TRBV28
CASSPTQGRHYGYTF TRBV18
CASSGGQVQNTEAFF TRBV5-1
CAWSVGAPSGNTIYF TRBV30
CASRPRIHRRVGDTQYF TRBV12-2
CASSLQKTGRSEQFF TRBV5-4
CASSLGTEKLFF TRBV7-9
CASSRDGTNTGELFF TRBV6-2/TRBV6-3
CATRVSNTGELFF TRBV24-1
CSAEAGYGYTF TRBV29-1
CASRTGLSLSPLHF TRBV28